Shown below are 25 T cell receptor beta chains from a single sample sequenced in a study of OX40 agonist ivuxolimab in advanced cancers. This table comes from immunoSEQ multiplex PCR, and its TCRdb copy is limited to in-frame clones, with some not included. Of about 52,000 clones in the sample, 94% are singletons; the top ten hold around 10%. The starting material was CD4+ or CD8+ T cells sorted from blood, obtained in a trial of the OX40 agonist ivuxolimab. The origin of the receptors is an adult with an advanced solid tumor such as melanoma, head and neck, liver or kidney cancer.

This clone appeared a few times. The rearrangement joins TRBV19 to TRBJ1-1; no clear D. V was cut by 0 bases and J by 7 bases, with 9 bases left in between. Germline CDR1 and CDR2: LNHDA and SQIVND (reference sequence). This CDR3 has 13 residues. CDR3 in DNA: TGTGCCAGTAGTATAGACCTGACTGGTGAAGCTTTCTTT. Translated: CASSIDLTGEAFF.

The table lists this clone with a count of one. V is TRBV27 and J is TRBJ1-5, with a weak D call TRBD1 (5 bases). The CDR3 length is 14 residues. The ends were cut back, 2 bases at V and 5 bases at J, with 10 bases in the middle. Looked up from germline, CDR1 is MNHEY and CDR2 is SMNVEV (reference sequence). The CDR3 protein is CASSLAGFYQPQHF. CDR3 DNA sequence: TGTGCCAGCAGTTTAGCAGGGTTCTATCAGCCCCAGCATTTT.

The chain links TRBV5-5 to TRBJ2-7; 12 positions agree with TRBD2. The V segment lost 0 bases and the J segment 2 bases; nucleotides outside the gene matches: 0. In germline, CDR1 is SGHKS, CDR2 YYEKEE (reference sequence). This CDR3 is 15 amino acids long. The CDR3 spells CASSLGLAGAYEQYF. The CDR3 nucleotides are TGTGCCAGCAGCTTGGGACTAGCGGGAGCCTACGAGCAGTACTTC.

The rearrangement uses TRBV7-6 and TRBJ2-5; D is perhaps TRBD2 (5 bases). Germline-derived CDR1 and CDR2 are SGHVS and FNYEAQ. Trimming cost V 2 bases and J 5 bases, with 18 bases left between them. The CDR3 extends over 16 amino acids. The CDR3 sequence is CASSLIIESPGETQYF. The CDR3, as DNA: TGTGCCAGCAGCTTAATAATAGAAAGCCCGGGGGAGACCCAGTACTTC.

The chain combines TRBV6-5 with TRBJ2-7; unclear D gene. CDR1 and CDR2 (germline): MNHEY, SVGAGI. The CDR3 is 12 residues long. V was clipped by 6 bases and J by 5 bases, with 11 bases between them. Written as DNA, the CDR3 is TGTGCCAGCAGGATGGGATGGGACGAGCAGTACTTC. Translation: CASRMGWDEQYF.

This clone occurred once. This chain connects TRBV9 to TRBJ1-2; D call uncertain. Germline assignment: CDR1 SGDLS and CDR2 YYNGEE. With 0 bases removed from V and 0 bases from J, the gap between germline ends came to 9 bases. The CDR3 sequence is 15 residues long. The CDR3 nucleotides read TGTGCCAGCAGCGTAGGGACTATTACTAACTATGGCTACACCTTC. Its protein is CASSVGTITNYGYTF.

This clone occurred once. The chain couples TRBV2 to TRBJ1-3, with D possibly being TRBD1 (5 bases). V dropped 8 bases and J dropped 2 bases, with 7 bases sitting between them. This CDR3 has 12 amino acids. The germline CDR1 and CDR2 sequences are SNHLY and FYNNEI. The chain's CDR3 is CASGHPGNTIYF. In nucleotides, the CDR3 is TGTGCCAGCGGACACCCTGGAAACACCATATATTTT. The full variable domain, its missing parts supplied by reference TRBV2 and TRBJ1-3, is EPEVTQTPSHQVTQMGQEVILRCVPISNHLYFYWYRQILGQKVEFLVSFYNNEISEKSEIFDDQFSVERPDGSNFTLKIRSTKLEDSAMYFCASGHPGNTIYFGEGSWLTVV.

J is TRBJ2-7 and V is TRBV27; the match to TRBD2 covers 10 bases. This CDR3 contains 13 residues. J gave up 7 bases and V 6 bases, and 6 bases lay outside the gene matches. The germline V gene has CDR1 MNHEY and CDR2 SMNVEV (reference sequence). The DNA of the CDR3 is TGTGCCAGCAGGTTAGCGGGAGGTTGGGAGCAGTACTTC. Translation gives CASRLAGGWEQYF.

The gene calls are TRBV7-9 and TRBJ2-5; D is possibly TRBD1 or TRBD2 (5 bases each). The CDR3 contains 14 residues. Germline CDR1 and CDR2: SEHNR and FQNEAQ (reference sequence). The ends were cut back, 5 bases at V and 5 bases at J, with 15 bases in the middle. CDR3 nucleotide sequence: TGTGCCAGCAGCGACCAGGGACCTTGGGAGACCCAGTACTTC. Protein product: CASSDQGPWETQYF.

This clone has a single count. This chain connects TRBV11-2 to TRBJ2-5; D remains ambiguous. Germline-derived CDR1 and CDR2 are SGHAT and FQNNGV. Trimming shortened V by 2 bases and J by 2 bases, and 9 bases separated the two germline ends. The CDR3 contains 14 residues. CDR3 sequence: CASSLTFSQETQYF. The CDR3 region has the DNA TGTGCCAGCAGCTTAACGTTCAGTCAAGAGACCCAGTACTTC. Looking up the rest from reference TRBV11-2 and TRBJ2-5 gives the full variable domain: EAGVAQSPRYKIIEKRQSVAFWCNPISGHATLYWYQQILGQGPKLLIQFQNNGVVDDSQLPKDRFSAERLKGVDSTLKIQPAKLEDSAVYLCASSLTFSQETQYFGPGTRLLVL.

J is TRBJ2-1 and V is TRBV4-2; tentative D call: TRBD2 (5 bases). Germline assignment: CDR1 LGHNA and CDR2 YNFKEQ. Trimming removed 0 bases from V and 0 bases from J, with 9 bases in between. The CDR3 has 16 amino acids. The CDR3 protein is CASSQETMSSYNEQFF. The CDR3 DNA sequence: TGTGCCAGCAGCCAAGAGACTATGAGCTCCTACAATGAGCAGTTCTTC.

J is TRBJ2-7 and V is TRBV7-2; D is unresolved. This CDR3 has 14 amino acids. The ends were cut back, 5 bases at V and 3 bases at J, with 14 bases in the middle. Germline CDR1 SGHTA, CDR2 FQGNSA. CDR3 nucleotide sequence: TGTGCCAGCAGCCCCTTCGGCGGCAGCTACGAGCAGTACTTC. Its protein is CASSPFGGSYEQYF. Using reference TRBV7-2 and TRBJ2-7 for the parts outside the CDR3, the full variable domain is GAGVSQSPSNKVTEKGKDVELRCDPISGHTALYWYRQSLGQGLEFLIYFQGNSAPDKSGLPSDRFSAERTGGSVSTLTIQRTQQEDSAVYLCASSPFGGSYEQYFGPGTRLTVT.

This chain connects TRBV19 to TRBJ2-7; TRBD2 aligns across 11 bases. V trimming: 3 bases; J trimming: 4 bases; junction bases outside the gene matches: 2. Looked up from germline, CDR1 is LNHDA and CDR2 is SQIVND (reference sequence). CDR3 length equals 14 residues. The CDR3 nucleotides are TGTGCCAGTAGTATTAGCGGGAGGGAATACGAGCAGTACTTC. It yields the protein CASSISGREYEQYF.

This chain links TRBV9 with TRBJ2-2; TRBD2 agrees at 8 bases. Germline values: CDR1 SGDLS, CDR2 YYNGEE. The CDR3 is 15 residues long. V lost 3 bases and J lost 4; bases outside the gene matches: 5. CDR3 sequence: CASSELTSVTGELFF. CDR3 DNA sequence: TGTGCCAGCAGCGAACTGACTAGCGTCACCGGGGAGCTGTTTTTT.

This sequence joins TRBV4-1 and TRBJ2-2; unclear D gene. The CDR3 runs to 13 residues. The V and J ends lost 1 base and 3 bases respectively, with 3 bases between them. CDR1 and CDR2 from the germline V gene are MGHRA and YSYEKL. CDR3 sequence (DNA): TGCGCCAGCAGCCAAGTCTACACCGGGGAGCTGTTTTTT. Encoded protein: CASSQVYTGELFF.

This clone was counted once. J is TRBJ2-7 and V is TRBV29-1; a possible D gene is TRBD1 (5 bases). CDR3 length equals 12 residues. The V and J ends lost 3 bases and 2 bases respectively, with 8 bases between them. Germline CDR1 is SQVTM and CDR2 is ANQGSEA. CDR3 DNA sequence: TGCAGCGTTGAGTCAGGGCCCTACGAGCAGTACTTC. It specifies CSVESGPYEQYF.

The chain combines TRBV27 with TRBJ2-2, with D uncertain. The CDR3 totals 11 residues. V was cut by 10 bases and J by 6 bases, with 9 bases left in between. CDR1 is MNHEY, CDR2 SMNVEV, per germline (reference sequence). CDR3 nucleotide sequence: TGTGCCACCGAGGTTGCCGGGGAGCTGTTTTTT. Translating it yields CATEVAGELFF.

The rearrangement uses TRBV11-2 and TRBJ2-5; the D call may be TRBD1 or TRBD2 (5 bases each). The CDR3 has 16 amino acids. Trimming removed 5 bases from V and 0 bases from J, with 16 bases in between. Germline V gene lookup returns CDR1 SGHAT and CDR2 FQNNGV. CDR3 in amino acids: CASSNGYGTYQETQYF. Written as DNA, the CDR3 is TGTGCCAGCAGCAACGGGTACGGGACGTACCAAGAGACCCAGTACTTC. The entire variable domain, with the rest obtained from reference TRBV11-2 and TRBJ2-5, is as follows: EAGVAQSPRYKIIEKRQSVAFWCNPISGHATLYWYQQILGQGPKLLIQFQNNGVVDDSQLPKDRFSAERLKGVDSTLKIQPAKLEDSAVYLCASSNGYGTYQETQYFGPGTRLLVL.

The gene calls are TRBV5-4 and TRBJ2-6; no definite D call. Trimming removed 1 base from V and 4 bases from J, with 3 bases in between. CDR3 length: 13 residues. The V gene's germline CDR1 is SGHNT and CDR2 YYREEE (reference sequence). The CDR3 region has the DNA TGTGCCAGCAGCTTGTCAGGGGCCAACGTCCTGACTTTC. The encoded protein is CASSLSGANVLTF.

This chain uses TRBV7-8 with TRBJ2-7; possibly TRBD1 or TRBD2 for D (5 bases each). This CDR3 is built from 14 residues. The V gene's germline CDR1 is SGHVS and CDR2 FQNEAQ. Trimming removed 5 bases at V and 3 bases at J, with 14 bases between. For the CDR3, the DNA is TGTGCCAGCAGCATCCCGGGACGGCACTACGAGCAGTACTTC. This translates into CASSIPGRHYEQYF.

The chain recombines TRBV29-1 with TRBJ2-7, with D uncertain. Per germline, CDR1 SQVTM and CDR2 ANQGSEA. The CDR3 extends over 13 amino acids. The germline V and J ends were trimmed by 6 bases and 4 bases, with 16 bases remaining between them. CDR3 sequence reads: CSVKDGAVYEQYF. As DNA, the CDR3 is TGCAGCGTAAAGGACGGCGCGGTATACGAGCAGTACTTC.

This clone was counted a single time. This rearrangement joins TRBV7-2 to TRBJ2-7, with 7 bases identical to TRBD2. Germline V gene data show CDR1 as SGHTA and CDR2 as FQGNSA. The CDR3 has 16 amino acids. The V gene end was trimmed by 1 base and the J gene end by 4 bases; junction bases not matched to a gene: 10. CDR3 DNA sequence: TGTGCCAGCAGCTTAGGGGTCGGGACTACAGGTTACGAGCAGTACTTC. It translates to CASSLGVGTTGYEQYF.

Here the CDR3 reads CASSPDGRNTGELFF. The CDR3 DNA follows: TGTGCCAGCAGCCCCGATGGTCGTAACACCGGGGAGCTGTTTTTT. The chain carries TRBV11-2 and TRBJ2-2; D is unclear. Germline V gene lookup returns CDR1 SGHAT and CDR2 FQNNGV. The CDR3 is made up of 15 amino acids. The V gene lost 5 bases and the J gene lost 2 bases, with 12 bases spanning the gap.

The gene calls are TRBV11-3 and TRBJ2-7; TRBD2 is a possible D gene (6 bases). Germline CDR1 and CDR2: SGHNT and YENEEA. V was clipped by 0 bases and J by 2 bases, with 17 bases between them. The CDR3 is 17 amino acids. CDR3 region: CASSLDREPPGPYEQYF. In nucleotides, the CDR3 is TGTGCCAGCAGCTTAGATCGGGAGCCTCCGGGGCCCTACGAGCAGTACTTC. The entire variable domain, with the rest obtained from reference TRBV11-3 and TRBJ2-7, is as follows: EAGVVQSPRYKIIEKKQPVAFWCNPISGHNTLYWYLQNLGQGPELLIRYENEEAVDDSQLPKDRFSAERLKGVDSTLKIQPAELGDSAVYLCASSLDREPPGPYEQYFGPGTRLTVT.

The V call is TRBV19, the J call TRBJ1-3; D not certain. Trimming removed 3 bases from V and 1 base from J, with 7 bases in between. The germline CDR1 and CDR2 sequences are LNHDA and SQIVND (reference sequence). This CDR3 is 14 amino acids long. The CDR3 nucleotides are TGTGCCAGTAGTATTTACGGTTCTGGAAACACCATATATTTT. Its translation is CASSIYGSGNTIYF.